These 26 T cell receptor beta chains were sequenced from one sample in a study of chemoradiotherapy in HPV16-positive cancers. Clones were read by immunoSEQ multiplex PCR, and TCRdb kept only the in-frame ones, dropping some. Among about 17,000 clones listed, roughly 90% were seen once. Sequencing used blood, obtained from a patient who underwent chemoradiotherapy. Every receptor here comes from a human donor with HPV-associated anogenital cancer.

This chain connects TRBV4-2 to TRBJ2-7; D may be TRBD1 (6 bases). Germline lookup yields CDR1 LGHNA and CDR2 YNFKEQ. This CDR3 is 19 amino acids long. Trimming took 0 bases from V and 3 from J, leaving 24 bases between them. The CDR3 is CASSQDFSPIGQLNYEQYF. In DNA form, the CDR3 reads TGTGCCAGCAGCCAAGATTTTTCCCCCATAGGACAGCTTAACTACGAGCAGTACTTC.

The chain employs TRBV6-1 and TRBJ1-1; D gene ambiguous. The CDR3 spans 13 residues. Trimming pared 6 bases from V and 1 base from J, leaving 9 bases between. Germline V CDR1 and CDR2: MNHNS, SASEGT. CDR3 coding DNA: TGTGCCAGCAGCAGTCACCAGAACACTGAAGCTTTCTTT. Protein sequence: CASSSHQNTEAFF.

This clone was observed a single time. CDR3 loop: CASSGTGQTYTEAFF. The CDR3 DNA sequence: TGTGCCAGCAGTGGGACAGGCCAGACCTACACTGAAGCTTTCTTT. V and J are TRBV2 and TRBJ1-1; 7 nucleotides match TRBD1. The CDR3 has 15 residues. V dropped 4 bases and J dropped 3; count of bases not matched to a gene: 8. Germline V CDR1 and CDR2: SNHLY, FYNNEI. The entire variable domain, with the rest obtained from reference TRBV2 and TRBJ1-1, is as follows: EPEVTQTPSHQVTQMGQEVILRCVPISNHLYFYWYRQILGQKVEFLVSFYNNEISEKSEIFDDQFSVERPDGSNFTLKIRSTKLEDSAMYFCASSGTGQTYTEAFFGQGTRLTVV.

The V call is TRBV5-5, the J call TRBJ1-5; D is ambiguous. The CDR3 runs to 13 residues. CDR1 and CDR2 (germline): SGHKS, YYEKEE (reference sequence). Between the trimmed V and J ends, which lost 1 base and 4 bases, there was a span of 6 bases. CDR3 coding DNA: TGTGCCAGCAGCTTGCAAGGGAATCAGCCCCAGCATTTT. Translated, it gives CASSLQGNQPQHF.

The CDR3 sequence: CASSPRQGRMNTEAFF. The DNA of the CDR3 is TGTGCCAGCAGCCCTCGACAGGGAAGGATGAACACTGAAGCTTTCTTT. The chain links TRBV14 to TRBJ1-1; 7 bases align to TRBD1. The CDR3 spans 16 residues. Germline CDR1 and CDR2: SGHDN and FVKESK. Trimming cost V 4 bases and J 0 bases; bases outside gene matches: 8.

The chain links TRBV5-6 to TRBJ1-1, with 12 bases matching TRBD1. Per the germline V gene, CDR1 is SGHDT and CDR2 is YYEEEE. This CDR3 is built from 14 residues. V was clipped by 9 bases and J by 0 bases; unmatched bases: 3. Written as DNA, the CDR3 is TGTGCCACCGGGACAGGGGGCATGAACACTGAAGCTTTCTTT. Amino acid sequence: CATGTGGMNTEAFF.

This chain joins TRBV30 and TRBJ2-7; D gene unclear. This CDR3 is 11 amino acids long. Deletions cut 0 bases from V and 5 bases from J, with 5 bases between. CDR1 and CDR2 (germline): GTSNPN, SVGIG (reference sequence). The CDR3 DNA reads as TGTGCCTGGAGTGTACTTAACGAGCAGTACTTC. Translating it yields CAWSVLNEQYF.

The rearrangement joins TRBV15 to TRBJ1-3; D is possibly TRBD1 (5 bases). The V end lost 0 bases, the J end lost 4 bases, and 10 bases lay between the germline ends. The CDR3 has 15 residues. CDR1 is LNHNV, CDR2 YYDKDF, per germline (reference sequence). The CDR3 is CATSRDQGSGNTIYF. The DNA of the CDR3 is TGTGCCACCAGCAGAGATCAGGGAAGCGGAAACACCATATATTTT.

The chain is built from TRBV11-2 and TRBJ2-7, with 7 bases matching TRBD1. This CDR3 is 14 amino acids long. V lost 0 bases to trimming and J lost 4 bases; unmatched junction nucleotides: 3. CDR1 and CDR2 (germline): SGHAT, FQNNGV. The CDR3 region is CASSLERGQYEQYF. The CDR3 DNA follows: TGTGCCAGCAGCTTAGAGAGGGGACAGTACGAGCAGTACTTC.

The chain combines TRBV6-5 with TRBJ1-4, with a possible D match to TRBD1 (6 bases). Between the trimmed V and J ends, which lost 9 bases and 6 bases, there was a span of 17 bases. This CDR3 is built from 14 residues. CDR1 and CDR2 (germline): MNHEY, SVGAGI. This CDR3 is CASRFGGLDEKLFF. DNA of the CDR3: TGTGCCAGTCGTTTTGGGGGCCTGGATGAAAAACTGTTTTTT.

The chain has TRBV11-3 and TRBJ2-1; 8 bases line up with TRBD2. Trimming cost V 4 bases and J 0 bases; bases outside gene matches: 5. Germline V lookup: CDR1 SGHNT, CDR2 YENEEA. The CDR3 consists of 16 residues. The CDR3 loop reads CASSSRSGGSYNEQFF. For the CDR3, the DNA is TGTGCCAGCAGCTCCCGGAGCGGGGGCTCCTACAATGAGCAGTTCTTC.

The rearrangement uses TRBV6-5 and TRBJ1-5; D is possibly TRBD1 (6 bases). V gave up 5 bases and J gave up 7 bases, with 12 bases separating them. The CDR3 spans 13 residues. Germline CDR1 MNHEY, CDR2 SVGAGI. The DNA for the CDR3 is TGTGCCAGCAGTCTCCAACAGGGACAGCCCCAGCATTTT. Translated, it gives CASSLQQGQPQHF.

V usage is TRBV2 and J usage is TRBJ1-5; D is uncertain. Germline V gene lookup returns CDR1 SNHLY and CDR2 FYNNEI. V lost 4 bases and J 6 bases, leaving 10 bases between the germline ends. This CDR3 region has 13 residues. The CDR3 sequence is CASSVGGIQPQHF. Written as DNA, the CDR3 is TGTGCCAGCAGTGTAGGAGGGATTCAGCCCCAGCATTTT.

Here the CDR3 DNA reads TGTGCCAGTCAAATACAGGGAACTGAAGCTTTCTTT. This encodes CASQIQGTEAFF. V gene TRBV19 combines with J gene TRBJ1-1; a possible D gene is TRBD1 (6 bases). CDR1 and CDR2 from the germline V gene are LNHDA and SQIVND (reference sequence). The CDR3 spans 12 residues. With 8 bases removed from V and 5 bases from J, the gap between germline ends came to 12 bases.

The V gene is TRBV19, the J gene TRBJ1-2, with D perhaps matching TRBD1 (6 bases). The V gene lost 2 bases and the J gene lost 7 bases, with 14 bases spanning the gap. CDR1 is LNHDA, CDR2 SQIVND, per germline (reference sequence). The CDR3 runs 14 residues. The CDR3 nucleotides read TGTGCCAGTAGTATAAGCAGGGGTCAGCGTGGCTACACCTTC. It specifies CASSISRGQRGYTF.

This clone was seen only once. The chain carries TRBV5-8 and TRBJ1-1; D unclear. Trimming pared 0 bases from V and 0 bases from J, leaving 12 bases between. The CDR3 runs 16 residues. Germline V gene sequence: CDR1 SGHTS, CDR2 YDEGEE. CDR3 bases: TGTGCCAGCAGCTTGGGAGATAGGCCCTTGAACACTGAAGCTTTCTTT. Encoded protein: CASSLGDRPLNTEAFF. Together with reference TRBV5-8 and TRBJ1-1, the CDR3 gives the full variable domain: EAGVTQSPTHLIKTRGQQATLRCSPISGHTSVYWYQQALGLGLQFLLWYDEGEERNRGNFPPRFSGRQFPNYSSELNVNALELEDSALYLCASSLGDRPLNTEAFFGQGTRLTVV.

The gene calls are TRBV15 and TRBJ2-1; tentatively, D is TRBD2 (5 bases). The germline V gene has CDR1 LNHNV and CDR2 YYDKDF (reference sequence). Trimming removed 1 base from V and 4 bases from J, with 5 bases in between. CDR3 length: 13 amino acids. This chain's CDR3 is CATSRAGYNEQFF. CDR3 nucleotide sequence: TGTGCCACCAGCAGAGCGGGGTACAATGAGCAGTTCTTC.

The V and J genes are TRBV28 and TRBJ1-4, with TRBD1 matching 7 bases. This CDR3 has 15 amino acids. Germline assignment: CDR1 MDHEN and CDR2 SYDVKM. J was trimmed by 5 bases and V by 5 bases; bases with no gene match: 8. The CDR3 coding sequence is TGTGCCAGCAGTCGCAGGACAGGCAAAAATGAAAAACTGTTTTTT. Translating gives CASSRRTGKNEKLFF.

The chain uses TRBV6-6 and TRBJ1-1, with no clear D. Germline V CDR1 and CDR2: MNHNY, SVGAGI (reference sequence). V dropped 2 bases and J dropped 4 bases, with 14 bases sitting between them. The CDR3 extends over 15 amino acids. CDR3 region: CASSYAAKGGTEAFF. CDR3 bases: TGTGCCAGCAGTTACGCGGCCAAAGGAGGCACTGAAGCTTTCTTT.

The V gene is TRBV5-4, the J gene TRBJ2-7, with TRBD1 matching over 10 bases. This CDR3 is 16 amino acids long. The germline V gene has CDR1 SGHNT and CDR2 YYREEE (reference sequence). V lost 4 bases and J lost 5; bases outside the gene matches: 12. CDR3 in DNA: TGTGCCAGCAGCGCTCTGGACAGGGGGATTTCAAACGAGCAGTACTTC. Residues: CASSALDRGISNEQYF.

The chain has TRBV7-9 and TRBJ1-2, with D uncertain. CDR1 SEHNR and CDR2 FQNEAQ come from the germline V gene (reference sequence). V shed 2 bases and J shed 3 bases, with 13 bases lying between them. This CDR3 contains 15 residues. CDR3 amino acids: CASSLRDSGHYGYTF. The CDR3 DNA follows: TGTGCCAGCAGCTTACGTGATTCGGGCCACTATGGCTACACCTTC.

The chain carries TRBV19 and TRBJ2-7; D remains unclear. The CDR3 is 14 amino acids. V lost 3 bases and J 4 bases, leaving 13 bases between the germline ends. Germline V gene data show CDR1 as LNHDA and CDR2 as SQIVND (reference sequence). CDR3 in amino acids: CASSITGLSYEQYF. The CDR3 DNA reads as TGTGCCAGTAGTATCACGGGTCTGTCATACGAGCAGTACTTC.

The chain employs TRBV9 and TRBJ2-5; 10 nucleotides align to TRBD2. CDR1 is SGDLS, CDR2 YYNGEE, per germline. V shed 2 bases, J shed 3 bases, and the junction held 10 bases outside the gene matches. The CDR3 is 17 amino acids. The CDR3: CASSVGHSGGKKETQYF. The CDR3 region has the DNA TGTGCCAGCAGCGTGGGGCATAGCGGGGGGAAAAAAGAGACCCAGTACTTC.

The chain uses TRBV19 and TRBJ1-5, with TRBD1 matching over 7 bases. The CDR3 runs 16 residues. CDR1 LNHDA and CDR2 SQIVND come from the germline V gene (reference sequence). V lost 5 bases to trimming and J lost 7 bases; unmatched junction nucleotides: 14. The CDR3 loop reads CASSPGQSRFGQPQHF. Here the CDR3 DNA reads TGTGCCAGTAGTCCGGGACAGTCAAGGTTCGGGCAGCCCCAGCATTTT.

V and J are TRBV10-3 and TRBJ1-6; D is possibly TRBD1 (5 bases). The CDR3 has 12 amino acids. The germline V gene has CDR1 ENHRY and CDR2 SYGVKD. The V gene lost 9 bases and the J gene lost 7 bases, with 10 bases spanning the gap. In DNA, the CDR3 is TGTGCCATTGGAGACAGAAATTCACCCCTCCACTTT. It encodes CAIGDRNSPLHF.

This rearrangement joins TRBV9 to TRBJ2-3, with a tentative D call TRBD1 (6 bases). V was shortened by 0 bases and J by 2 bases, with 13 bases between the two germline ends. CDR1 SGDLS and CDR2 YYNGEE come from the germline V gene. This CDR3 spans 16 amino acids. The CDR3 DNA is TGTGCCAGCAGCGTAGGGCAGGGGATGAACACAGATACGCAGTATTTT. Encoded protein: CASSVGQGMNTDTQYF.